The 20 T cell receptor beta chains reported below all come from one sample, sequenced in a study of CD8 T cells in Susac syndrome. An input of roughly 0.45 to 1 ug of RNA was subjected to reverse transcription using random hexamers. Via MiXCR, TCRdb re-called the immunoSEQ multiplex PCR reads, giving one row per CDR3 protein. Among approximately 170,000 distinct CDR3 sequences listed, roughly 94% were seen once. Sequenced material: CD4+ T cells from PBMCs. These receptors were obtained from a human donor with multiple sclerosis.

V gene TRBV24-1 combines with J gene TRBJ2-1; unclear D gene. V lost 0 bases, J lost 7 bases, and 6 bases lay in between. In germline, CDR1 is KGHDR, CDR2 SFDVKD. The CDR3 extends over 13 amino acids. CDR3 DNA: TGTGCCACCAGTGATTTGTCTCTGAATGAGCAGTTCTTC. It encodes CATSDLSLNEQFF.

This clonotype is a singleton in its sample. The chain couples TRBV10-3 to TRBJ2-1, with 12 bases that match TRBD1. This CDR3 comprises 15 residues. The germline V gene encodes CDR1 ENHRY and CDR2 SYGVKD. With 11 bases clipped from V and 7 bases from J, the junction kept 12 bases outside the gene matches. The CDR3 sequence is CAARALGQGANEQFF. The CDR3, as DNA: TGTGCCGCCCGAGCTTTGGGACAGGGGGCGAATGAGCAGTTCTTC.

The chain employs TRBV11-2 and TRBJ2-5, with 7 bases lining up with TRBD1. V lost 3 bases and J lost 4; bases outside the gene matches: 8. This CDR3 comprises 15 residues. The germline V gene has CDR1 SGHAT and CDR2 FQNNGV. CDR3 DNA sequence: TGTGCCAGCAGCTTTTCCGGGACAGTAGGAGAGACCCAGTACTTC. Translating gives CASSFSGTVGETQYF.

The CDR3 DNA follows: TGTGCCAGCAGTCGTCGTACAGATACGCAGTATTTT. This gives the protein CASSRRTDTQYF. This chain connects TRBV12-3 or TRBV12-4 to TRBJ2-3, with D unclear. V was trimmed by 5 bases and J by 3 bases, leaving 6 bases between them. CDR3 length: 12 residues.

V and J are TRBV7-2 and TRBJ1-2; unclear D gene. This CDR3 region has 13 residues. Germline assignment: CDR1 SGHTA and CDR2 FQGNSA. Trimming removed 1 base at V and 7 bases at J, with 10 bases between. Here the CDR3 DNA reads TGTGCCAGCAGCTTAGATCTACGGGGTGGCTACACCTTC. Its translation is CASSLDLRGGYTF.

Here the CDR3 reads CASSLQGLTDTQYF. For the CDR3, the DNA is TGTGCCAGCAGTTTACAGGGTCTCACAGATACGCAGTATTTT. The rearrangement uses TRBV12-3 or TRBV12-4 and TRBJ2-3; a possible D gene is TRBD1 (5 bases). The CDR3 totals 14 residues. Deletions cut 2 bases from V and 2 bases from J, with 8 bases between.

The chain is built from TRBV2 and TRBJ1-4, with 7 bases that match TRBD1. Trimming took 6 bases from V and 7 from J; bases not matched to a gene: 8. Germline loops: CDR1 SNHLY, CDR2 FYNNEI. The CDR3 runs 14 residues. The CDR3 DNA follows: TGTGCCAGCAGCCGGGCAGGGGGAGGTGAAAAACTGTTTTTT. This gives the protein CASSRAGGGEKLFF.

This clonotype showed up just a few times. V and J are TRBV29-1 and TRBJ2-7; 12 bases align to TRBD2. The CDR3 is 14 residues long. From germline, CDR1 is SQVTM and CDR2 ANQGSEA. V trimming: 7 bases; J trimming: 6 bases; junction bases outside the gene matches: 10. The CDR3 sequence: CSARLAGAKTEQYF. In DNA, the CDR3 is TGCAGCGCCCGACTAGCGGGGGCGAAAACCGAGCAGTACTTC.

The chain joins TRBV7-9 to TRBJ2-7; D remains unclear. Germline V CDR1 and CDR2: SEHNR, FQNEAQ (reference sequence). V was pared by 5 bases and J by 5 bases, with 7 bases between. This CDR3 has 11 residues. The CDR3 sequence is CASSRNHEQYF. The CDR3 DNA is TGTGCCAGCAGCCGGAACCACGAGCAGTACTTC.

The rearrangement links TRBV20-1 to TRBJ2-7; no definite D call. This CDR3 is built from 12 residues. The germline V gene has CDR1 DFQATT and CDR2 SNEGSKA (reference sequence). This chain's CDR3 is CSLRRDSREQYF. The CDR3 DNA is TGCTCTCTCCGGCGAGATTCGAGGGAGCAGTACTTC.

The chain uses TRBV20-1 and TRBJ1-2; 9 bases map to TRBD1. The CDR3 extends over 14 amino acids. Germline V CDR1 and CDR2: DFQATT, SNEGSKA (reference sequence). Germline trimming cut 3 bases from V and 4 bases from J; bases unmatched to any gene: 6. The CDR3, as DNA: TGCAGTGCTAGTCACGAGGGACAGGGCTATGGCTACACCTTC. It encodes CSASHEGQGYGYTF.

This rearrangement joins TRBV4-3 to TRBJ1-1; the D is unclear. The CDR3 contains 13 residues. V lost 0 bases, J lost 5 bases, and 7 bases lay in between. Germline V gene lookup returns CDR1 LGHNA and CDR2 YSLEER. Here the CDR3 reads CASSQDLRTEAFF. Written as DNA, the CDR3 is TGCGCCAGCAGCCAAGATCTCAGGACTGAAGCTTTCTTT.

The chain links TRBV27 to TRBJ2-7; TRBD1 aligns across 7 bases. CDR3 length: 15 residues. V lost 5 bases, J lost 2 bases, and 9 bases stayed unmatched. Germline V gene sequence: CDR1 MNHEY, CDR2 SMNVEV (reference sequence). Here the CDR3 reads CASSLKTGLAYEQYF. The CDR3 region has the DNA TGTGCCAGCAGTCTCAAGACAGGGTTAGCCTACGAGCAGTACTTC.

V usage is TRBV29-1 and J usage is TRBJ1-3; D may be TRBD1 (5 bases). The V and J ends lost 3 bases and 9 bases respectively, with 18 bases between them. Germline V gene lookup returns CDR1 SQVTM and CDR2 ANQGSEA. The CDR3 is 14 residues long. The CDR3 sequence is CSVDGLDQRGTIYF. The CDR3 nucleotides are TGCAGCGTTGATGGGCTGGACCAAAGGGGCACCATATATTTT. Looking up the rest from reference TRBV29-1 and TRBJ1-3 gives the full variable domain: SAVISQKPSRDICQRGTSLTIQCQVDSQVTMMFWYRQQPGQSLTLIATANQGSEATYESGFVIDKFPISRPNLTFSTLTVSNMSPEDSSIYLCSVDGLDQRGTIYFGEGSWLTVV.

The chain combines TRBV4-2 with TRBJ1-2; D unresolved. Germline assignment: CDR1 LGHNA and CDR2 YNFKEQ. V lost 3 bases to trimming and J lost 5 bases, with 16 bases between them. The CDR3 is made up of 15 amino acids. The CDR3 region has the DNA TGTGCCAGCAGCCAGTCGTGGCAGCTACCTTATGGCTACACCTTC. Protein sequence: CASSQSWQLPYGYTF.

This clonotype was seen only a few times. The chain's CDR3 is CASSLDSGRRNLGYTF. CDR3 in DNA: TGCGCCAGCAGCTTGGACTCGGGCCGAAGAAACTTGGGCTACACCTTC. The gene calls are TRBV5-1 and TRBJ1-2; no firm D call. Germline V gives CDR1 SGHRS, CDR2 YFSETQ. This CDR3 is built from 16 residues. V gave up 0 bases and J gave up 8 bases, with 20 bases separating them.

V usage is TRBV5-1 and J usage is TRBJ2-7; 9 bases fit TRBD2. The CDR3 is 14 residues long. V gave up 0 bases and J gave up 7 bases; unmatched junction bases: 5. In germline, CDR1 is SGHRS, CDR2 YFSETQ. CDR3 in amino acids: CASSLEGLAFEQYF. The CDR3 DNA sequence: TGCGCCAGCAGCTTGGAGGGACTAGCATTTGAGCAGTACTTC.

CDR3: CATSRAGGTNTEAFF. In nucleotides, the CDR3 is TGTGCCACCAGCAGGGCAGGGGGAACGAACACTGAAGCTTTCTTT. This sequence joins TRBV15 and TRBJ1-1; 7 bases match TRBD1. The length of the CDR3 is 15 residues. CDR1 LNHNV and CDR2 YYDKDF come from the germline V gene (reference sequence). Germline trimming cut 3 bases from V and 1 base from J; bases unmatched to any gene: 5.

V and J are TRBV19 and TRBJ1-1, with 7 nucleotides matching TRBD1. The CDR3 runs to 16 residues. Germline CDR1 is LNHDA and CDR2 is SQIVND (reference sequence). The V segment lost 6 bases and the J segment 4 bases; nucleotides outside the gene matches: 14. CDR3 DNA sequence: TGTGCCAGTAGGTCTTTTGACAGGGCTTTTGGCACTGAAGCTTTCTTT. Translating it yields CASRSFDRAFGTEAFF.

This chain's CDR3 is CSARGQFQGVTDTQYF. As DNA, the CDR3 is TGCAGTGCTAGAGGTCAATTCCAGGGAGTAACAGATACGCAGTATTTT. This rearrangement joins TRBV20-1 to TRBJ2-3; either TRBD1 or TRBD2 may fit D (5 bases each). The V gene lost 1 base and the J gene lost 3 bases, with 17 bases spanning the gap. CDR1 is DFQATT and CDR2 is SNEGSKA in the germline V gene (reference sequence). The CDR3 spans 16 residues.